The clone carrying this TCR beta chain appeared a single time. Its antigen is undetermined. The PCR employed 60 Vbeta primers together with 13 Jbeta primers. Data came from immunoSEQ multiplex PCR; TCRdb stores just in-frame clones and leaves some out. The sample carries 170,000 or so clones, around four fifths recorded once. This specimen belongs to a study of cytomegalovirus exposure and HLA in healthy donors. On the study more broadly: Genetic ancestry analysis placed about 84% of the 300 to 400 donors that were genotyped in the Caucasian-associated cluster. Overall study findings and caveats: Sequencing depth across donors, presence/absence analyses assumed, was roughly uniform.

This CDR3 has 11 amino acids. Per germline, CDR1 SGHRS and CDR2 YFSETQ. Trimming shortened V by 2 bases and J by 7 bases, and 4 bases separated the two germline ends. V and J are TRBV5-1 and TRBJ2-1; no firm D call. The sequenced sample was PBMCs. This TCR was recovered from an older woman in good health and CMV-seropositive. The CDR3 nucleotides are TGCGCCAGCAGCTTTCTAAATGAGCAGTTCTTC. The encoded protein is CASSFLNEQFF.